The 31 T cell receptor beta chains reported below all come from one sample, sequenced in a study of CD8 T cells in Susac syndrome. After extraction with the RNeasy kit, roughly 0.45 to 1 ug of the RNA was reverse transcribed using random hexamers. One entry per CDR3 protein results from TCRdb running MiXCR on the immunoSEQ multiplex PCR reads. In the table there are about 430,000 distinct CDR3 sequences, more than 80% of which are singletons. The material sequenced was CD8+ T cells from PBMCs. These receptors all stem from a human donor with multiple sclerosis.

Concerning this clonotype itself: The CDR3 end shows no conserved phenylalanine or tryptophan, and so a read error is likely. The J gene is TRBJ2-1, the V gene TRBV19; 9 nucleotides line up with TRBD1. Germline CDR1 LNHDA, CDR2 SQIVND (reference sequence). The CDR3 is 15 amino acids. V trimming: 3 bases; J trimming: 4 bases; junction bases outside the gene matches: 4. CDR3 in amino acids: CASSMGTGYYNEQFV. CDR3 sequence (DNA): TGTGCCAGTAGTATGGGGACAGGGTATTACAATGAGCAGTTCGTC.

This clonotype was observed a few times. The rearrangement links TRBV7-9 to TRBJ2-1; the D gene could be TRBD1 or TRBD2 (5 bases each). The CDR3 has 12 residues. V dropped 5 bases and J dropped 10 bases, with 12 bases sitting between them. Looked up from germline, CDR1 is SEHNR and CDR2 is FQNEAQ (reference sequence). As DNA, the CDR3 is TGTGCCAGCAGCCAGGGAGTAGGGGAGCAGTTCTTC. It translates to CASSQGVGEQFF.

The chain carries TRBV30 and TRBJ1-5; D remains unclear. Deletions cut 0 bases from V and 0 bases from J, with 24 bases between. Germline V CDR1 and CDR2: GTSNPN, SVGIG (reference sequence). The CDR3 is 20 amino acids. The CDR3 nucleotides are TGTGCCTGGAGTGTAAAATTAAAGAAGCGTGGACCTAGTAGCAATCAGCCCCAGCATTTT. Its translation: CAWSVKLKKRGPSSNQPQHF.

The chain joins TRBV20-1 to TRBJ2-2; D call uncertain. Trimming removed 0 bases from V and 4 bases from J, with 6 bases in between. This CDR3 has 13 amino acids. Germline-derived CDR1 and CDR2 are DFQATT and SNEGSKA (reference sequence). DNA of the CDR3: TGCAGTGCTAGAGACAGTCGCACCGGGGAGCTGTTTTTT. Translated: CSARDSRTGELFF.

V is TRBV11-3 and J is TRBJ2-1; the D call may be TRBD1 or TRBD2 (5 bases each). Looked up from germline, CDR1 is SGHNT and CDR2 is YENEEA. V gave up 5 bases and J gave up 4 bases, with 15 bases separating them. The CDR3 spans 15 residues. CDR3 region: CASSPDGAGYNEQFF. The CDR3 DNA reads TGTGCCAGCAGCCCTGACGGGGCAGGATACAATGAGCAGTTCTTC.

This chain connects TRBV27 to TRBJ2-2; 8 positions agree with TRBD1. V lost 4 bases to trimming and J lost 6 bases; unmatched junction nucleotides: 7. The CDR3 length is 15 residues. The germline V gene has CDR1 MNHEY and CDR2 SMNVEV (reference sequence). The CDR3 region is CASSSGGGRAGELFF. CDR3 nucleotide sequence: TGTGCCAGCAGTTCAGGGGGCGGAAGGGCCGGGGAGCTGTTTTTT.

This chain uses TRBV27 with TRBJ1-1, with D unclear. The germline V gene encodes CDR1 MNHEY and CDR2 SMNVEV (reference sequence). V dropped 5 bases and J dropped 3 bases, with 16 bases sitting between them. The CDR3 totals 15 residues. CDR3 nucleotides: TGTGCCAGCAGTGGAAGTTTGGCGGGTTACACTGAAGCTTTCTTT. Translation: CASSGSLAGYTEAFF.

CDR3 DNA sequence: TGTGCCAGCAGTGAAGGGGGTGCCTACGAGCAGTACTTC. Translation gives CASSEGGAYEQYF. The gene calls are TRBV6-1 and TRBJ2-7; no reliable D call. This CDR3 region has 13 residues. V lost 1 base, J lost 2 bases, and 6 bases lay in between. Germline lookup yields CDR1 MNHNS and CDR2 SASEGT.

J is TRBJ2-7 and V is TRBV30; D ambiguous. V was cut by 3 bases and J by 0 bases, with 6 bases left in between. The length of the CDR3 is 12 residues. Germline values: CDR1 GTSNPN, CDR2 SVGIG (reference sequence). CDR3 bases: TGTGCCTGGAGAGGCGTCTCCTACGAGCAGTACTTC. This translates into CAWRGVSYEQYF.

Written as DNA, the CDR3 is TGCGCCAGCAGCAAGTCGGAAGAGGGCTACAATGAGCAGTTCTTC. Its protein product is CASSKSEEGYNEQFF. The genes are TRBV5-1 and TRBJ2-1; TRBD2 might be the D (5 bases). The CDR3 spans 15 residues. The V gene lost 4 bases and the J gene lost 3 bases, with 14 bases spanning the gap. The V gene's germline CDR1 is SGHRS and CDR2 YFSETQ.

The chain is built from TRBV12-3 or TRBV12-4 and TRBJ1-2, with D maybe TRBD1 (6 bases). The CDR3 length is 13 residues. The V end was cut by 5 bases, the J end by 4 bases, with 11 bases between. In DNA form, the CDR3 reads TGTGCCAGCAGTCCTGACAGGAGCTATGGCTACACCTTC. It codes for CASSPDRSYGYTF.

The chain joins TRBV5-8 to TRBJ2-2; D is possibly TRBD1 (5 bases). CDR3 length: 15 amino acids. V lost 2 bases and J lost 1, with 9 bases in between. Germline V lookup: CDR1 SGHTS, CDR2 YDEGEE. CDR3 in amino acids: CASSFQGWNTGELFF. The CDR3 DNA reads TGTGCCAGCAGCTTTCAGGGTTGGAACACCGGGGAGCTGTTTTTT.

The chain has TRBV27 and TRBJ1-1; TRBD1 aligns across 9 bases. The CDR3 extends over 15 amino acids. The junction had 4 bases not matched to a gene; V was cut back by 5 bases and J by 0 bases. Germline CDR1 is MNHEY and CDR2 is SMNVEV (reference sequence). DNA for the CDR3: TGTGCCAGCAGTCCGGACAGGGGCCTGAACACTGAAGCTTTCTTT. Protein: CASSPDRGLNTEAFF.

V is TRBV29-1 and J is TRBJ2-7; D unresolved. Germline V gene lookup returns CDR1 SQVTM and CDR2 ANQGSEA. Trimming took 1 base from V and 4 from J, leaving 20 bases between them. The CDR3 consists of 16 residues. This CDR3 is CSVEGRDTSGLYEQYF. In DNA form, the CDR3 reads TGCAGCGTTGAAGGAAGAGACACCTCCGGGTTGTACGAGCAGTACTTC.

This chain joins TRBV4-2 and TRBJ2-5; unclear D gene. The CDR3 loop spans 16 amino acids. The germline V gene encodes CDR1 LGHNA and CDR2 YNFKEQ. Trimming removed 0 bases from V and 8 bases from J, with 19 bases in between. In DNA, the CDR3 is TGTGCCAGCAGCCAAGATAGGAGTACAGATCCAGACACCCAGTACTTC. Translating gives CASSQDRSTDPDTQYF.

V usage is TRBV10-3 and J usage is TRBJ2-7, with 7 bases aligning to TRBD1. The germline CDR1 and CDR2 sequences are ENHRY and SYGVKD. The length of the CDR3 is 16 residues. The trim removed 4 bases at V and 0 bases at J, leaving 9 bases unmatched. The CDR3 DNA reads as TGTGCCATCAGTGGTGGGGACAGAACTTTCTCCTACGAGCAGTACTTC. Protein product: CAISGGDRTFSYEQYF.

The chain is built from TRBV9 and TRBJ1-5; D gene unclear. The CDR3 spans 13 residues. The germline V gene encodes CDR1 SGDLS and CDR2 YYNGEE. V was pared by 7 bases and J by 3 bases, with 11 bases between. CDR3 coding DNA: TGTGCCAGCGGTTCACACGACAATCAGCCCCAGCATTTT. Its translation: CASGSHDNQPQHF. The whole variable domain, filled in from reference TRBV9 and TRBJ1-5, reads DSGVTQTPKHLITATGQRVTLRCSPRSGDLSVYWYQQSLDQGLQFLIQYYNGEERAKGNILERFSAQQFPDLHSELNLSSLELGDSALYFCASGSHDNQPQHFGDGTRLSIL.

This clonotype has only one observation. V gene TRBV12-3 or TRBV12-4 combines with J gene TRBJ2-1; no definite D call. V was trimmed by 7 bases and J by 8 bases, leaving 12 bases between them. This CDR3 is 12 amino acids long. The CDR3 spells CASTFSKDEQFF. The CDR3 coding sequence is TGTGCCAGCACTTTTTCCAAGGATGAGCAGTTCTTC.

The chain combines TRBV28 with TRBJ1-5; TRBD1 matches 7 bases. From germline, CDR1 is MDHEN and CDR2 SYDVKM. The ends lost 5 bases at V and 4 bases at J; junction bases unmatched: 8. This CDR3 region has 15 residues. The CDR3 reads CASSPDRVLNQPQHF. CDR3 in DNA: TGTGCCAGCAGTCCTGACAGGGTCTTAAATCAGCCCCAGCATTTT.

V gene TRBV10-3 combines with J gene TRBJ2-7; D tentatively fits TRBD1 or TRBD2 (5 bases each). CDR1 ENHRY and CDR2 SYGVKD come from the germline V gene. This CDR3 has 14 amino acids. V was trimmed by 9 bases and J by 0 bases, leaving 15 bases between them. The CDR3 reads CAMSGTDSSYEQYF. CDR3 nucleotides: TGTGCCATGTCCGGGACGGATAGCTCCTACGAGCAGTACTTC.

This clonotype was seen a few times. The chain couples TRBV11-2 to TRBJ2-3; possibly TRBD1 for D (6 bases). The CDR3 loop spans 15 amino acids. Germline V gene sequence: CDR1 SGHAT, CDR2 FQNNGV. V lost 8 bases to trimming and J lost 2 bases, with 17 bases between them. CDR3 sequence reads: CASQDRDTDTDTQYF. For the CDR3, the DNA is TGTGCCAGCCAAGACCGGGACACCGACACAGATACGCAGTATTTT.

The chain combines TRBV29-1 with TRBJ2-3, with unresolved D. Trimming took off 4 bases at V and 4 bases at J, with 3 bases between the two ends. The germline gives CDR1 SQVTM, CDR2 ANQGSEA. CDR3 size: 10 residues. CDR3 nucleotides: TGCAGCGTTGTCGCAGATACGCAGTATTTT. It codes for CSVVADTQYF.

The genes are TRBV28 and TRBJ2-1; TRBD2 matches 7 bases. V lost 3 bases and J lost 5; bases outside the gene matches: 7. Germline V gene data show CDR1 as MDHEN and CDR2 as SYDVKM. The CDR3 loop spans 15 amino acids. CDR3 bases: TGTGCCAGCAGTTTGGTAGGACTAGTAAACAATGAGCAGTTCTTC. It yields the protein CASSLVGLVNNEQFF.

The chain has TRBV2 and TRBJ2-5; D is perhaps TRBD1 or TRBD2 (5 bases each). Germline V gene lookup returns CDR1 SNHLY and CDR2 FYNNEI. V was trimmed by 1 base and J by 3 bases, leaving 12 bases between them. The CDR3 runs to 15 residues. CDR3 nucleotides: TGTGCCAGCAGTGAAGGAGGGACGGTGGAAGAGACCCAGTACTTC. It codes for CASSEGGTVEETQYF.

This rearrangement joins TRBV9 to TRBJ2-1, with TRBD2 identical over 7 bases. The V gene end was trimmed by 1 base and the J gene end by 7 bases; junction bases not matched to a gene: 14. CDR3 length: 17 residues. Germline lookup yields CDR1 SGDLS and CDR2 YYNGEE. The CDR3: CASSVRWIGGTGNEQFF. DNA of the CDR3: TGTGCCAGCAGCGTAAGGTGGATCGGGGGGACGGGGAATGAGCAGTTCTTC.

The genes are TRBV27 and TRBJ1-5; D is possibly TRBD1 (5 bases). The CDR3 contains 15 residues. Germline V gives CDR1 MNHEY, CDR2 SMNVEV (reference sequence). Trimming pared 5 bases from V and 2 bases from J, leaving 13 bases between. The chain's CDR3 is CASSPDGGGNQPQHF. The CDR3 nucleotides are TGTGCCAGCAGTCCCGATGGGGGGGGCAATCAGCCCCAGCATTTT.

The gene calls are TRBV29-1 and TRBJ2-1; no clear D. V lost 5 bases to trimming and J lost 5 bases, with 7 bases between them. Per the germline V gene, CDR1 is SQVTM and CDR2 is ANQGSEA. This CDR3 has 11 amino acids. CDR3 DNA sequence: TGCAGCGTTTGGGTAAACAATGAGCAGTTCTTC. This encodes CSVWVNNEQFF.

V and J are TRBV29-1 and TRBJ2-7; D remains unclear. The CDR3 loop spans 11 amino acids. Germline-derived CDR1 and CDR2 are SQVTM and ANQGSEA. Trimming cost V 4 bases and J 3 bases, with 7 bases left between them. The CDR3: CSVGTFYEQYF. Written as DNA, the CDR3 is TGCAGCGTTGGGACCTTCTACGAGCAGTACTTC.

The genes are TRBV25-1 and TRBJ1-2, with a possible D match to TRBD1 (5 bases). V was clipped by 5 bases and J by 5 bases, with 12 bases between them. This CDR3 has 13 residues. CDR1 and CDR2 (germline): MGHDK, SYGVNS. CDR3 protein: CASSYDSSYGYTF. The CDR3 DNA sequence: TGTGCCAGCAGTTATGACAGTAGTTATGGCTACACCTTC.

CDR3 in amino acids: CASSFQTGTSSYNEQFF. The CDR3, as DNA: TGCGCCAGCAGCTTCCAAACCGGGACTAGCTCCTACAATGAGCAGTTCTTC. The chain uses TRBV5-1 and TRBJ2-1, with TRBD2 matching 8 bases. CDR1 is SGHRS, CDR2 YFSETQ, per germline. CDR3 size: 17 residues. J was trimmed by 0 bases and V by 2 bases; bases with no gene match: 7.

The sample holds a few counts of this clonotype. This chain uses TRBV14 with TRBJ2-7, with 10 bases lining up with TRBD2. This CDR3 is built from 14 residues. V trimming: 4 bases; J trimming: 6 bases; junction bases outside the gene matches: 6. Germline CDR1 reads SGHDN; CDR2 reads FVKESK. CDR3 amino acids: CASSPLAGALEQYF. CDR3 DNA sequence: TGTGCCAGCAGCCCCCTAGCGGGGGCCCTCGAGCAGTACTTC.